This T cell receptor (beta chain) was recovered during a study of CD8+ T cells in alopecia areata. Study overall: The drug, tofacitinib, lasted 6 to 18 months, followed by 6 months off drug. Study observations and caveats: One nonresponder makes the tie between baseline CD8+ expansion and response uncertain. In scalp, tofacitinib significantly decreased clonality and expanded CD8+ clones among the top 100.

Regarding treatment: oral pan-JAK inhibitor, 5-10 mg twice daily. The authors extracted RNA and reverse transcribed it into cDNA as the sequencing template. Profiling relied on immunoSEQ multiplex PCR, and the TCRdb table lists in-frame clones only, not all of them. The table includes 200,000 to 250,000 clones, roughly two fifths detected once. Concerning this clone: Its matching antigen is unknown.

The sequencing here drew on CD4+ T cells sorted from blood, taken at approximately week 39, from a patient treated with tofacitinib. This clonotype was obtained from a human donor with alopecia areata.

CDR3 bases: TGTGCCACCAGCAGAGATGGCTCATCCTCCAATCAGCCCCAGCATTTT. This gives the protein CATSRDGSSSNQPQHF. The chain combines TRBV15 with TRBJ1-5; D ambiguous. V was cut by 0 bases and J by 3 bases, with 12 bases left in between. Per germline, CDR1 LNHNV and CDR2 YYDKDF (reference sequence). This CDR3 spans 16 amino acids.